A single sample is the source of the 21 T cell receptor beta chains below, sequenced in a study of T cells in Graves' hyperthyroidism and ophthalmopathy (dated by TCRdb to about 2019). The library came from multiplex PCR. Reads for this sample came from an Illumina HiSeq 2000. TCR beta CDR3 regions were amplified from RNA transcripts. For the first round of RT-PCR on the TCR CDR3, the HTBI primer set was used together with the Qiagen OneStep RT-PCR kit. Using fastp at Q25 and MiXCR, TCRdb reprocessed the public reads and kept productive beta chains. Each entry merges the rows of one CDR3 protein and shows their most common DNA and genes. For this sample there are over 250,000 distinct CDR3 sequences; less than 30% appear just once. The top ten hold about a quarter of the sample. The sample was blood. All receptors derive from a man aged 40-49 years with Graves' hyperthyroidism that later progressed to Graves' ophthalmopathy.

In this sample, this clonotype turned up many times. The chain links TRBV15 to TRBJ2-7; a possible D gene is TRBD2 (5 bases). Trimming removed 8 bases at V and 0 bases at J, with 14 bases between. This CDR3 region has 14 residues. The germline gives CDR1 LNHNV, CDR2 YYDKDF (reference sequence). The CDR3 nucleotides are TGTGCCACCGCGGGTCAGCTAAGCTCCTACGAGCAGTACTTC. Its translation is CATAGQLSSYEQYF. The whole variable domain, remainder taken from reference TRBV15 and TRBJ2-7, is DAMVIQNPRYQVTQFGKPVTLSCSQTLNHNVMYWYQQKSSQAPKLLFHYYDKDFNNEADTPDNFQSRRPNTSFCFLDIRSPGLGDTAMYLCATAGQLSSYEQYFGPGTRLTVT.

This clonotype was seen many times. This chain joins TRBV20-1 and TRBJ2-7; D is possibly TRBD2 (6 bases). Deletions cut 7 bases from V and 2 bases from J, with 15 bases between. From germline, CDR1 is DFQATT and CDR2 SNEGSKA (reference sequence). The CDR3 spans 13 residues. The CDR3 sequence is CSVVNSGTYEQYF. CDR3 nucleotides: TGCAGTGTTGTGAATAGCGGAACCTACGAGCAGTACTTC.

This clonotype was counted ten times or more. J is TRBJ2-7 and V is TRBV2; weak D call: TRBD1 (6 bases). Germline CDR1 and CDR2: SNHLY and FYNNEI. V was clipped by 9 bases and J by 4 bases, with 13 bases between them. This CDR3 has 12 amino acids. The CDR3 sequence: CASGMGAYEQYF. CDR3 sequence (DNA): TGTGCCAGTGGGATGGGGGCTTACGAGCAGTACTTC.

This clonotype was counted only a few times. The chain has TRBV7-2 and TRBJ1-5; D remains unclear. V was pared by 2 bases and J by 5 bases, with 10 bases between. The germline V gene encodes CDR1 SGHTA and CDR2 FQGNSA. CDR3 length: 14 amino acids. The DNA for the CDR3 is TGTGCCAGCAGCTTAATATTCCGGGATCAGCCCCAGCATTTT. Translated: CASSLIFRDQPQHF. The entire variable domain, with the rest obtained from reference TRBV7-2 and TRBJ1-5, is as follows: GAGVSQSPSNKVTEKGKDVELRCDPISGHTALYWYRQSLGQGLEFLIYFQGNSAPDKSGLPSDRFSAERTGGSVSTLTIQRTQQEDSAVYLCASSLIFRDQPQHFGDGTRLSIL.

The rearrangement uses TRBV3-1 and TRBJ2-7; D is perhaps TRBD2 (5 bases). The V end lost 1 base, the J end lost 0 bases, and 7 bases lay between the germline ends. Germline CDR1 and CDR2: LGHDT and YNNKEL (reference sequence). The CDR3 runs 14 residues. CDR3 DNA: TGTGCCAGCAGCCAAGGAGGGAACTCCTACGAGCAGTACTTC. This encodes CASSQGGNSYEQYF.

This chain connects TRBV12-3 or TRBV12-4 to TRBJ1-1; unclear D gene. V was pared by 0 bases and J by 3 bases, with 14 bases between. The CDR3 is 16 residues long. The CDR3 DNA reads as TGTGCCAGCAGTTTAGCCCTAGGTGGAGGTGACACTGAAGCTTTCTTT. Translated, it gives CASSLALGGGDTEAFF.

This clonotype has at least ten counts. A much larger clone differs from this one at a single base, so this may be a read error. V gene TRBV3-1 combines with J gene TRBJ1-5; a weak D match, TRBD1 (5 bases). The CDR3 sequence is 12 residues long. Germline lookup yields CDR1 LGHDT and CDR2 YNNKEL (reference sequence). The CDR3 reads CANSLRDQPQHF. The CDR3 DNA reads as TGTGCCAACAGCCTCAGGGATCAGCCCCAGCATTTT.

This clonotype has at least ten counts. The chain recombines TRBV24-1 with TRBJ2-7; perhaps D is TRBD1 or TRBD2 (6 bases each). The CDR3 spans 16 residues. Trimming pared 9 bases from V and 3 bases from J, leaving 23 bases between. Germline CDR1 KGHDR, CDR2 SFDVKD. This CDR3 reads CATVTGGLPDFYEQYF. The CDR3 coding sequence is TGTGCCACCGTTACCGGGGGCTTACCCGATTTCTACGAGCAGTACTTC.

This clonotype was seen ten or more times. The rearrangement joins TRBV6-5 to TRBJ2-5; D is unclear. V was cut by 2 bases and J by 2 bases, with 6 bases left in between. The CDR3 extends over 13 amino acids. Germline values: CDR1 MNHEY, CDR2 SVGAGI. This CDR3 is CASSYHVQETQYF. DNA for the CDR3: TGTGCCAGCAGTTACCACGTGCAAGAGACCCAGTACTTC.

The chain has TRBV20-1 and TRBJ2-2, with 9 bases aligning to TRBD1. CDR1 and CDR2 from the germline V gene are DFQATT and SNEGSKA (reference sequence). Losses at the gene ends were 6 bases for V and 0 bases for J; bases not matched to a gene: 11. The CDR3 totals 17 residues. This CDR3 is CSASPGTGSANTGELFF. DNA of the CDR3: TGCAGTGCCAGTCCCGGGACAGGGAGCGCGAACACCGGGGAGCTGTTTTTT.

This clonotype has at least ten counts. The DNA for the CDR3 is TGTGCCAGCAGCTCCCCGGCCTCGAACACCGGGGAGCTGTTTTTT. It codes for CASSSPASNTGELFF. The chain combines TRBV28 with TRBJ2-2, with D unresolved. The CDR3 contains 15 residues. The V and J ends lost 6 bases and 0 bases respectively, with 11 bases between them. Germline-derived CDR1 and CDR2 are MDHEN and SYDVKM.

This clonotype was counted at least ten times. The CDR3 loop is CASSRHGGSEQYF. Here the CDR3 DNA reads TGTGCCAGCAGCCGACACGGGGGCTCAGAGCAGTACTTC. The chain joins TRBV14 to TRBJ2-7; D may match TRBD1 or TRBD2 (6 bases each). The V end lost 4 bases, the J end lost 7 bases, and 14 bases lay between the germline ends. CDR3 length equals 13 residues. Germline V gives CDR1 SGHDN, CDR2 FVKESK. The variable domain in full, with the rest retrieved from reference TRBV14 and TRBJ2-7, is EAGVTQFPSHSVIEKGQTVTLRCDPISGHDNLYWYRRVMGKEIKFLLHFVKESKQDESGMPNNRFLAERTGGTYSTLKVQPAELEDSGVYFCASSRHGGSEQYFGPGTRLTVT.

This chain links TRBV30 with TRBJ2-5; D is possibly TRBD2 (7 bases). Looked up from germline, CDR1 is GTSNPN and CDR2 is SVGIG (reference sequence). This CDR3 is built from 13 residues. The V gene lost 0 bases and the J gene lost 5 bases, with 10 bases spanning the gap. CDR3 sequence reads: CAWSVSGGETQYF. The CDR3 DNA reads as TGTGCCTGGAGTGTATCGGGGGGCGAGACCCAGTACTTC.

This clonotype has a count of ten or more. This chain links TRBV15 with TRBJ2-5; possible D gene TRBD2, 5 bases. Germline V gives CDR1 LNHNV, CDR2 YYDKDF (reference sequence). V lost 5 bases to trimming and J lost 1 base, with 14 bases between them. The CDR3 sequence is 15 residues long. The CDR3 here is CATSPTTSGQETQYF. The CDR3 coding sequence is TGTGCCACCAGCCCGACTACATCGGGCCAAGAGACCCAGTACTTC.

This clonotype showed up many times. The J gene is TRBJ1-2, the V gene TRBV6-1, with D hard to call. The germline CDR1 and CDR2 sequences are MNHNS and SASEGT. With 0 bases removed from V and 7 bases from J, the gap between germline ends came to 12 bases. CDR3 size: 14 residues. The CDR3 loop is CASSEARDGFGYTF. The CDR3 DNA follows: TGTGCCAGCAGTGAAGCGAGAGATGGTTTTGGCTACACCTTC.

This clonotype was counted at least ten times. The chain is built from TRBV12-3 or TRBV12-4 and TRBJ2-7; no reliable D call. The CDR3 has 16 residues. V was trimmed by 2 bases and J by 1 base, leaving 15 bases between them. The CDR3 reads CASSLSGGRVSYEQYF. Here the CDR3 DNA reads TGTGCCAGCAGTTTATCAGGCGGACGGGTGTCCTACGAGCAGTACTTC.

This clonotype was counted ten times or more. The CDR3 region is CSARDFSGGGSSTGELFF. The DNA for the CDR3 is TGCAGTGCTAGAGATTTCAGCGGGGGCGGGAGTTCCACCGGGGAGCTGTTTTTT. This chain uses TRBV20-1 with TRBJ2-2, with 8 bases aligning to TRBD2. This CDR3 is 18 amino acids long. The germline V gene has CDR1 DFQATT and CDR2 SNEGSKA (reference sequence). Trimming at V came to 0 bases and at J to 4 bases, leaving 13 bases not matched to a gene.

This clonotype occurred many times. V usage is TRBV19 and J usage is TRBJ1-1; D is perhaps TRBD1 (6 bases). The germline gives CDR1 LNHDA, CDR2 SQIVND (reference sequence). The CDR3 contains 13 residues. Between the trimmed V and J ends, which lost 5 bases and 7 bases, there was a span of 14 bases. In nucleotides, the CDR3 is TGTGCCAGTAGTGCACAGGGTTGGTTTGAAGCTTTCTTT. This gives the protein CASSAQGWFEAFF.

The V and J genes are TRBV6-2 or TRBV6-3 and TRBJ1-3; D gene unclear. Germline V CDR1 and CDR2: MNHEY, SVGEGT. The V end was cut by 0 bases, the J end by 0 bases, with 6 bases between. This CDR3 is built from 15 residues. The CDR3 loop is CASSYSPGSGNTIYF. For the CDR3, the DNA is TGTGCCAGCAGTTACTCGCCGGGCTCTGGAAACACCATATATTTT.

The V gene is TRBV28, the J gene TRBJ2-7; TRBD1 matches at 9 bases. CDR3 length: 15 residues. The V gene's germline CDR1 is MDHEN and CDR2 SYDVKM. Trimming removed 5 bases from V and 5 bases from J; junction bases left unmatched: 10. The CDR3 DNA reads TGTGCCAGCAGTGGCCAGGACAGGGGAGGTAACGAGCAGTACTTC. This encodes CASSGQDRGGNEQYF.

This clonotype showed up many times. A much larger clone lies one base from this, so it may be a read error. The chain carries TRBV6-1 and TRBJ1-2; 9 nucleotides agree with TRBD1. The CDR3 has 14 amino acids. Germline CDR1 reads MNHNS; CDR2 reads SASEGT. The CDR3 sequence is CASRPTGTGFGYIF. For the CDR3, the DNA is TGTGCCAGCAGACCCACCGGGACAGGGTTTGGCTACATCTTC.